This T cell receptor beta chain was sequenced in a study of post-analysis software for immune sequencing data. Study-wide results and limits: With F measure, samples from one preparation batch clustered together strongly. In patients, four to six TRBV segments were more frequent than in controls, with TRBV5-6, TRBV5-1 and TRBV20-1 among them.

A note on this clonotype: No antigen is known for it.

Prepared TCR beta cDNA libraries contained unique molecular identifiers. One entry per CDR3 protein results from TCRdb running MiXCR on the PCR reads. Among 600,000 to 750,000 distinct CDR3 sequences listed, 55% to 60% were seen once. This CDR3 spans 15 amino acids. Deletions cut 0 bases from V and 7 bases from J, with 14 bases between. CDR1 and CDR2 from the germline V gene are MGHRA and YSYEKL. The clonotype originates from a girl under 10 years old with multiple sclerosis. What was sequenced was blood. V is TRBV4-1 and J is TRBJ2-3; D is undetermined. DNA for the CDR3: TGCGCCAGCAGCCAAGATATTGTGTACCACCATACGCAGTATTTT. Encoded protein: CASSQDIVYHHTQYF.